The 5 T cell receptor beta chains below were found in one sample sequenced in a study of cytomegalovirus exposure and HLA in healthy donors. The PCR employed 60 Vbeta primers together with 13 Jbeta primers. Assay used: immunoSEQ multiplex PCR; TCRdb lists only in-frame clones, some missing. The sample has some 77,000 clones, roughly 80% seen once; the top ten hold roughly 25%. Specimen: PBMCs. All receptors derive from a woman aged 50 to 65 in good health and CMV-seropositive.

The chain has TRBV5-6 and TRBJ2-2; 8 bases map to TRBD1. Germline V gene data show CDR1 as SGHDT and CDR2 as YYEEEE. CDR3 length: 16 amino acids. J was trimmed by 1 base and V by 4 bases; bases with no gene match: 6. CDR3 region: CASSPGTGRNTGELFF. The CDR3 DNA follows: TGTGCCAGCAGCCCGGGGACAGGAAGGAACACCGGGGAGCTGTTTTTT. The whole variable domain, remainder taken from reference TRBV5-6 and TRBJ2-2, is DAGVTQSPTHLIKTRGQQVTLRCSPKSGHDTVSWYQQALGQGPQFIFQYYEEEERQRGNFPDRFSGHQFPNYSSELNVNALLLGDSALYLCASSPGTGRNTGELFFGEGSRLTVL.

This chain joins TRBV10-3 and TRBJ1-2, with 9 bases identical to TRBD1. Per germline, CDR1 ENHRY and CDR2 SYGVKD. V was clipped by 7 bases and J by 4 bases; unmatched bases: 13. The CDR3 sequence is 16 residues long. The CDR3 coding sequence is TGTGCCATCACCCCCAGACAGGGGGTCGGTAGCTATGGCTACACCTTC. The encoded protein is CAITPRQGVGSYGYTF.

The chain links TRBV4-1 to TRBJ2-3; D might be TRBD2 (5 bases). V was clipped by 0 bases and J by 9 bases, with 13 bases between them. This CDR3 has 14 residues. Germline CDR1 is MGHRA and CDR2 is YSYEKL. In nucleotides, the CDR3 is TGCGCCAGCAGCCAAGATGTTCTAGGAGGAACGCAGTATTTT. This encodes CASSQDVLGGTQYF.

This clone was counted a single time. The rearrangement uses TRBV5-6 and TRBJ2-1; 12 bases map to TRBD2. V lost 4 bases and J lost 4; bases outside the gene matches: 3. CDR1 is SGHDT and CDR2 is YYEEEE in the germline V gene. CDR3 length equals 15 residues. CDR3 in DNA: TGTGCCAGCAGCCCTGGACTAGCGGGGTACAATGAGCAGTTCTTC. Its translation is CASSPGLAGYNEQFF.

The chain carries TRBV6-1 and TRBJ2-7; 7 nucleotides match TRBD1. The CDR3 extends over 15 amino acids. The V gene's germline CDR1 is MNHNS and CDR2 SASEGT. Germline trimming cut 10 bases from V and 0 bases from J; bases unmatched to any gene: 12. The CDR3 DNA follows: TGTGCCACACAAGGGGGACAGCGTTCCTCCTACGAGCAGTACGTC. It yields the protein CATQGGQRSSYEQYV.